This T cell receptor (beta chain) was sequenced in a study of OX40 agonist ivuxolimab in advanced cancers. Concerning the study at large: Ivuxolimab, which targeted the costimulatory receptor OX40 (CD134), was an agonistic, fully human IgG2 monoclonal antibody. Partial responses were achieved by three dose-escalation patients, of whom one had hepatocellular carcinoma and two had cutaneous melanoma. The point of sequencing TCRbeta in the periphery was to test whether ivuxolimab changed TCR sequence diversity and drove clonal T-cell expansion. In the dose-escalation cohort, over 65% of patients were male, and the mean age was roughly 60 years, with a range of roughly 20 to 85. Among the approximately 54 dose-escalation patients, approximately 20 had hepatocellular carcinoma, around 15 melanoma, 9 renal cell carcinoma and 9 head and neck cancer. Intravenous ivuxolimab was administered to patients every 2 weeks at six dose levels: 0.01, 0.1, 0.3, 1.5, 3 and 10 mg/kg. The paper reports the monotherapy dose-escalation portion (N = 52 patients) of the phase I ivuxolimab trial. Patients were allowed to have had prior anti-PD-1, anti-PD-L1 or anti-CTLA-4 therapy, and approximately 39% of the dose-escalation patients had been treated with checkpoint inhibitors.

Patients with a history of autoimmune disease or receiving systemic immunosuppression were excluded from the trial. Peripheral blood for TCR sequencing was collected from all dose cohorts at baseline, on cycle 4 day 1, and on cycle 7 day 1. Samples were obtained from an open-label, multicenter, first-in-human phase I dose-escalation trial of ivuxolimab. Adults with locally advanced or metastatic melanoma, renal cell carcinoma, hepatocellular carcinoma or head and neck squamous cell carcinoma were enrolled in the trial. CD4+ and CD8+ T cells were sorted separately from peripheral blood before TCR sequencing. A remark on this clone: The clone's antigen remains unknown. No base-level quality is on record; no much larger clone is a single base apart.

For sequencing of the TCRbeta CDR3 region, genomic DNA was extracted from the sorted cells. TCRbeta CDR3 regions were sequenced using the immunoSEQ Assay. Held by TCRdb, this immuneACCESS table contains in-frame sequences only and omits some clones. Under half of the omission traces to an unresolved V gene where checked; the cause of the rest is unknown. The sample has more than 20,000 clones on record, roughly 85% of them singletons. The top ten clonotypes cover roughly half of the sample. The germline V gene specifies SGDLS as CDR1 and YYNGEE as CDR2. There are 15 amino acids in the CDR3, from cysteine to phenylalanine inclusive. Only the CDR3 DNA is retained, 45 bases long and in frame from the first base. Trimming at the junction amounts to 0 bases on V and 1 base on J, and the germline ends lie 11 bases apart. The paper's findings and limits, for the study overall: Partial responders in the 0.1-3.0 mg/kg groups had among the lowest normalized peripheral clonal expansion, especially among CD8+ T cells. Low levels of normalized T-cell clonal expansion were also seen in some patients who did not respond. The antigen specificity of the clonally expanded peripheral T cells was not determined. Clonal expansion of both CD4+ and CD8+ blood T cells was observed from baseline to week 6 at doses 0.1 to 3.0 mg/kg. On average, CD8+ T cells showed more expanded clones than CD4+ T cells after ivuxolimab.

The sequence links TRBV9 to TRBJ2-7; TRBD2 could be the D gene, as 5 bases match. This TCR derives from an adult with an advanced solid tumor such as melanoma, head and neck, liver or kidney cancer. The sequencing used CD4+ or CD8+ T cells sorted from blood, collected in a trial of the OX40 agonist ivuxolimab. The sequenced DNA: TGTGCCAGCAGCGTAGGAGGGCCCCCATCCTACGAGCAGTACTTC. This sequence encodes CASSVGGPPSYEQYF. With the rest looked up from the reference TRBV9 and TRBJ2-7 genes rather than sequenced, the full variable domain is DSGVTQTPKHLITATGQRVTLRCSPRSGDLSVYWYQQSLDQGLQFLIQYYNGEERAKGNILERFSAQQFPDLHSELNLSSLELGDSALYFCASSVGGPPSYEQYFGPGTRLTVT.